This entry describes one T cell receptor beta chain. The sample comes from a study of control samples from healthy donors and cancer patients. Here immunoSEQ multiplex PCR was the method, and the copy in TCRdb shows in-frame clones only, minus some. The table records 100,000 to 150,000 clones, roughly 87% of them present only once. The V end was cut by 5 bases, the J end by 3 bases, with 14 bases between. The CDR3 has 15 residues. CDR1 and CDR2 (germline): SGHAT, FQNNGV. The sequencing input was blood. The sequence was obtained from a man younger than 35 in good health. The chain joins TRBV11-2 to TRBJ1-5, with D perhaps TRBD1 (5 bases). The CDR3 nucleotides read TGTGCCAGCAGCCGTAGTGGGGGAGACAATCAGCCCCAGCATTTT. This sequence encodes CASSRSGGDNQPQHF. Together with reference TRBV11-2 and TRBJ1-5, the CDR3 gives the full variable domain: EAGVAQSPRYKIIEKRQSVAFWCNPISGHATLYWYQQILGQGPKLLIQFQNNGVVDDSQLPKDRFSAERLKGVDSTLKIQPAKLEDSAVYLCASSRSGGDNQPQHFGDGTRLSIL.